The source of this T cell receptor beta chain is a study of blood T cell repertoires in COVID-19. This CDR3 has 14 amino acids. Germline lookup yields CDR1 SEHNR and CDR2 FQNEAQ (reference sequence). V lost 5 bases and J lost 1; bases outside the gene matches: 4. TCRdb keeps only in-frame clones here, not all; method: immunoSEQ multiplex PCR. The sample holds some 320,000 clones, approximately 81% seen once. The rearrangement joins TRBV7-9 to TRBJ2-5, with 7 nucleotides matching TRBD2. The sample consisted of PBMCs or T cells enriched from blood (not recorded which). The TCR originated in a woman aged 30 to 39 who had been exposed to COVID-19. The CDR3 reads CASSQRLAQETQYF. The CDR3 coding sequence is TGTGCCAGCAGCCAAAGACTAGCCCAAGAGACCCAGTACTTC.